The present T cell receptor (beta chain) was sequenced within a study of Ad26.COV2.S vaccination and SARS-CoV-2 variants. At the level of the study: Among those in the COV1001 Ad26.COV2.S trial arm was the donor. Study conclusions and caveats: Using TCR breadth and depth analyses may have led to underestimated total T cell responses.

This sample's treatment: some 20 received Ad26.COV2.S at low or high dose, single or two shots; about five received placebo; per-sample allocation not given. Day 63 following the first vaccine or placebo injection was when the samples were taken. Wuhan-strain spike was delivered by a replication-incompetent Ad26 vector. Germline CDR1 and CDR2: SEHNR and FQNEAQ (reference sequence). This CDR3 spans 12 amino acids. The V gene lost 8 bases and the J gene lost 7 bases, with 11 bases spanning the gap. Profiling relied on immunoSEQ multiplex PCR, and the TCRdb table lists in-frame clones only, not all of them. Among more than 300,000 clones listed, about 87% were seen once. About this clone itself: What it binds is not known.

This TCR came from a person aged 18-60 years who received the Ad26.COV2.S COVID-19 vaccine or a placebo. This specimen consisted of peripheral blood, obtained in a trial of Ad26.COV2.S vaccine versus placebo. The chain is built from TRBV7-9 and TRBJ1-4; unclear D gene. The CDR3 sequence: CASSRELEKLFF. The CDR3 DNA sequence: TGTGCCAGCTCGCGGGAGCTTGAAAAACTGTTTTTT.